This entry features one T cell receptor (beta chain) sequence. Its matching antigen is unknown. This sample was taken from a study of T cell responses to AZD1222 COVID-19 vaccine. V was pared by 3 bases and J by 10 bases, with 12 bases between. Germline loops: CDR1 SGHTA, CDR2 FQGNSA. This CDR3 has 13 residues. The method was immunoSEQ multiplex PCR; TCRdb's version includes in-frame clones alone and lacks a portion of them. The repertoire holds about 110,000 clones, with nearly 90% as singletons. Notes on the study in general: Once two AZD1222 doses were given, Spike-specific TCR breadth and depth went up.

The specimen was peripheral blood, collected on day 0 of MenACWY control vaccination. This clonotype originated in an adult in good health. The gene calls are TRBV7-2 and TRBJ1-4, with D unresolved. The CDR3: CASSFADRGKLFF. The CDR3 nucleotides read TGTGCCAGCAGCTTCGCCGATCGGGGAAAACTGTTTTTT.